This TCR beta chain comes out of a study of OX40 agonist ivuxolimab in advanced cancers. V was pared by 3 bases and J by 9 bases, with 6 bases between. The CDR3 is made up of 11 amino acids. Germline loops: CDR1 SGHVS, CDR2 FQNEAQ. Study-wide results and limits: At 0.1 to 3.0 mg/kg and by week 6, clonal expansion occurred in CD4+ and CD8+ blood T cells. CD8+ T cells showed, on average, more clonal expansion than CD4+ cells.

Assay: immunoSEQ multiplex PCR; the TCRdb copy retains only in-frame clones and omits some. This table holds tens of thousands of clones, over 80% found once. Concerning this clone itself: Its antigen is as yet unknown.

The specimen comprised CD4+ or CD8+ T cells sorted from blood, sampled in a trial of the OX40 agonist ivuxolimab. The chain combines TRBV7-8 with TRBJ2-1; D call uncertain. The sequence came from an adult with an advanced solid tumor such as melanoma, head and neck, liver or kidney cancer. DNA for the CDR3: TGTGCCAGCAGCTTCTGGGGTGAGCAGTTCTTC. The encoded protein is CASSFWGEQFF. Complete variable domain (other parts from reference TRBV7-8 and TRBJ2-1): GAGVSQSPRYKVAKRGQDVALRCDPISGHVSLFWYQQALGQGPEFLTYFQNEAQLDKSGLPSDRFFAERPEGSVSTLKIQRTQQEDSAVYLCASSFWGEQFFGPGTRLTVL.